One sample yielded the 5 T cell receptor beta chains listed below, sequenced in a study of T-cell memory formation after mild COVID-19. TCRdb independently ran MiXCR on the 5' RACE reads; one entry per CDR3 protein. Among over 150,000 distinct CDR3 sequences, approximately 17% were seen once, and the ten largest hold roughly 3.7%. The specimen sequenced was PBMCs or a T cell subset sorted from them (not recorded which). The source is a man between 18 and 35 years old who had mild COVID-19 (a few samples of this study predate the infection). Cell type and time point are not known.

V gene TRBV7-2 combines with J gene TRBJ2-7; 9 nucleotides align to TRBD2. The J segment lost 1 base and the V segment lost 6 bases, leaving 10 bases of the junction unmatched. Germline V gene lookup returns CDR1 SGHTA and CDR2 FQGNSA. This CDR3 has 16 residues. The CDR3 here is CASRRGGLHESYEQYF. The CDR3 nucleotides are TGTGCCAGCAGGCGGGGGGGACTCCACGAATCCTACGAGCAGTACTTC.

This chain links TRBV6-6 with TRBJ2-7, with 10 positions matching TRBD2. V shed 4 bases and J 1 base; nucleotides not matched to a gene: 4. There are 15 residues in the CDR3. Germline V lookup: CDR1 MNHNY, CDR2 SVGAGI (reference sequence). CDR3 residues: CASSSTSGPSYEQYF. Here the CDR3 DNA reads TGTGCCAGCAGTTCGACTAGCGGGCCGTCCTACGAGCAGTACTTC.

This clonotype showed up just a few times. This chain connects TRBV20-1 to TRBJ1-1; weak D call: TRBD1 (6 bases). Trimming took off 5 bases at V and 4 bases at J, with 11 bases between the two ends. This CDR3 region has 12 residues. Germline lookup yields CDR1 DFQATT and CDR2 SNEGSKA (reference sequence). The CDR3 loop is CSACPGVTEAFF. The CDR3 nucleotides read TGCAGTGCTTGCCCAGGGGTCACTGAAGCTTTCTTT.

The V call is TRBV20-1, the J call TRBJ1-1; weak D call: TRBD1 (6 bases). Germline V gene lookup returns CDR1 DFQATT and CDR2 SNEGSKA (reference sequence). The V and J ends lost 0 bases and 6 bases respectively, with 14 bases between them. This CDR3 has 14 residues. CDR3 in DNA: TGCAGTGCTAGAGATCGACGGGGGCTCCCTGAAGCTTTCTTT. It translates to CSARDRRGLPEAFF.

J is TRBJ2-3 and V is TRBV7-8, with a possible D match to TRBD1 (5 bases). Germline CDR1 is SGHVS and CDR2 is FQNEAQ. The V end lost 5 bases, the J end lost 0 bases, and 18 bases lay between the germline ends. The CDR3 is 17 amino acids. The CDR3 reads CASSRWGRSLSTDTQYF. The CDR3 DNA reads TGTGCCAGCAGCCGCTGGGGCCGGAGCCTTAGCACAGATACGCAGTATTTT.